One sample yielded the 17 T cell receptor beta chains listed below, sequenced in a study of control samples from healthy donors and cancer patients. Clones were sequenced by immunoSEQ multiplex PCR, and TCRdb holds only the in-frame ones, with some missing. In the table there are roughly 220,000 clones, around 94% of which are singletons. Sequenced input: blood. The receptors shown here come from a man aged 50 to 60 in good health.

The rearrangement links TRBV27 to TRBJ2-3; 8 bases are shared with TRBD2. The CDR3 sequence is 15 residues long. Trimming cost V 7 bases and J 4 bases; bases outside gene matches: 10. Germline V gene sequence: CDR1 MNHEY, CDR2 SMNVEV (reference sequence). The CDR3 DNA follows: TGTGCCAGCACAAAAACCGGGGGGGCTTCAGATACGCAGTATTTT. It encodes CASTKTGGASDTQYF.

J is TRBJ1-1 and V is TRBV20-1, with TRBD1 matching over 11 bases. Germline-derived CDR1 and CDR2 are DFQATT and SNEGSKA (reference sequence). This CDR3 has 11 residues. CDR3 nucleotide sequence: TGCAGCGGGACAGGGGGCACTGAAGCTTTCTTT. This codes for CSGTGGTEAFF.

The CDR3 nucleotides are TGCAGCGTTGCCCAGGGGACAGGACACCAAGAGACCCAGTACTTC. It is translated as CSVAQGTGHQETQYF. The V gene is TRBV29-1, the J gene TRBJ2-5, with 8 bases aligning to TRBD1. The CDR3 runs to 15 residues. The junction had 7 bases not matched to a gene; V was cut back by 4 bases and J by 0 bases. Germline lookup yields CDR1 SQVTM and CDR2 ANQGSEA.

V gene TRBV11-2 combines with J gene TRBJ2-3; D gene ambiguous. The V gene's germline CDR1 is SGHAT and CDR2 FQNNGV. The ends were cut back, 1 base at V and 4 bases at J, with 6 bases in the middle. The CDR3 is made up of 13 amino acids. The CDR3 here is CASSLVGSDTQYF. CDR3 sequence (DNA): TGTGCCAGCAGCTTAGTAGGTTCAGATACGCAGTATTTT.

The V call is TRBV7-2, the J call TRBJ2-3; D call uncertain. Germline V gene data show CDR1 as SGHTA and CDR2 as FQGNSA. Trimming stripped 3 bases from V and 1 base from J, with 14 bases between. The CDR3 is made up of 16 amino acids. The CDR3 loop is CASSFSQLAGTDTQYF. In DNA, the CDR3 is TGTGCCAGCAGCTTCAGTCAGTTAGCCGGCACAGATACGCAGTATTTT.

In DNA form, the CDR3 reads TGCGCCAGCAGCGGACAGGGTGACTATGGCTACACCTTC. Protein product: CASSGQGDYGYTF. This sequence joins TRBV5-1 and TRBJ1-2; 8 positions match TRBD1. The CDR3 spans 13 residues. J gave up 3 bases and V 4 bases, and 2 bases lay outside the gene matches. From germline, CDR1 is SGHRS and CDR2 YFSETQ.

J is TRBJ2-5 and V is TRBV5-1; 7 nucleotides match TRBD1. J was trimmed by 3 bases and V by 2 bases; bases with no gene match: 4. This CDR3 is 14 amino acids long. Germline V gene sequence: CDR1 SGHRS, CDR2 YFSETQ. CDR3 protein: CASSFPGTEETQYF. The CDR3 nucleotides read TGCGCCAGCAGCTTTCCCGGGACAGAAGAGACCCAGTACTTC.

The V and J genes are TRBV10-2 and TRBJ1-2; 10 bases are a match to TRBD1. The CDR3 has 13 amino acids. CDR1 and CDR2 from the germline V gene are WSHSY and SAAADI. V gave up 8 bases and J gave up 3 bases; unmatched junction bases: 3. The CDR3 loop reads CASSGTGDYGYTF. The DNA of the CDR3 is TGCGCCAGCTCAGGGACAGGGGACTATGGCTACACCTTC.

The rearrangement links TRBV29-1 to TRBJ1-2, with a tentative D call TRBD1 (6 bases). The germline V gene has CDR1 SQVTM and CDR2 ANQGSEA. CDR3 length: 12 residues. V was clipped by 1 base and J by 5 bases, with 8 bases between them. The CDR3 loop reads CSVEAGAYGYTF. CDR3 nucleotide sequence: TGCAGCGTTGAAGCGGGGGCGTATGGCTACACCTTC. The full variable domain, its missing parts supplied by reference TRBV29-1 and TRBJ1-2, is SAVISQKPSRDICQRGTSLTIQCQVDSQVTMMFWYRQQPGQSLTLIATANQGSEATYESGFVIDKFPISRPNLTFSTLTVSNMSPEDSSIYLCSVEAGAYGYTFGSGTRLTVV.

CDR3 residues: CATSRDLKGTQETQYF. CDR3 in DNA: TGTGCCACCAGCAGAGATTTAAAGGGGACGCAAGAGACCCAGTACTTC. This rearrangement joins TRBV15 to TRBJ2-5; possibly TRBD1 or TRBD2 for D (5 bases each). Germline-derived CDR1 and CDR2 are LNHNV and YYDKDF (reference sequence). The CDR3 contains 16 residues. V was pared by 0 bases and J by 2 bases, with 13 bases between.

The chain joins TRBV5-1 to TRBJ1-2, with unresolved D. The length of the CDR3 is 13 residues. V was trimmed by 4 bases and J by 5 bases, leaving 12 bases between them. The germline gives CDR1 SGHRS, CDR2 YFSETQ. CDR3 DNA: TGCGCCAGCAGCACCGGAAGTAGTTATGGCTACACCTTC. Residues: CASSTGSSYGYTF.

The gene calls are TRBV11-2 and TRBJ2-7; no reliable D call. The CDR3 totals 12 residues. V was cut by 3 bases and J by 6 bases, with 9 bases left in between. Per germline, CDR1 SGHAT and CDR2 FQNNGV. The CDR3 region is CASSFALGEQYF. In DNA, the CDR3 is TGTGCCAGCAGCTTTGCATTGGGCGAGCAGTACTTC. The full variable domain, completed using reference TRBV11-2 and TRBJ2-7, is EAGVAQSPRYKIIEKRQSVAFWCNPISGHATLYWYQQILGQGPKLLIQFQNNGVVDDSQLPKDRFSAERLKGVDSTLKIQPAKLEDSAVYLCASSFALGEQYFGPGTRLTVT.

V is TRBV29-1 and J is TRBJ1-1; 7 bases line up with TRBD1. Germline V lookup: CDR1 SQVTM, CDR2 ANQGSEA. V dropped 0 bases and J dropped 2; count of bases not matched to a gene: 9. The CDR3 sequence is 16 residues long. CDR3 protein: CSVEETRQGVNTEAFF. Here the CDR3 DNA reads TGCAGCGTTGAAGAGACGAGGCAGGGGGTCAACACTGAAGCTTTCTTT.

The chain links TRBV5-1 to TRBJ1-1; 9 bases align to TRBD1. Germline V gene data show CDR1 as SGHRS and CDR2 as YFSETQ. The CDR3 loop spans 16 amino acids. Unmatched junction bases numbered 10, after V lost 7 bases and J lost 0 bases. CDR3 coding DNA: TGCGCCAGCGCCCTCTTAGGGACAGGGATGAACACTGAAGCTTTCTTT. This codes for CASALLGTGMNTEAFF.

V gene TRBV19 combines with J gene TRBJ2-1; D gene uncertain. Trimming left V 8 bases short and J 10 bases short, with 15 bases between. The CDR3 covers 12 residues. Per the germline V gene, CDR1 is LNHDA and CDR2 is SQIVND (reference sequence). CDR3 DNA: TGTGCCAGTTGTGGGGAAACAAGGGAGCAGTTCTTC. This translates into CASCGETREQFF.

The chain recombines TRBV6-5 with TRBJ1-6; possible D gene TRBD1, 6 bases. Per germline, CDR1 MNHEY and CDR2 SVGAGI. This CDR3 comprises 15 residues. Trimming took off 7 bases at V and 7 bases at J, with 17 bases between the two ends. DNA of the CDR3: TGTGCCAGCAAGGTGGAGGGGGTTGTAAATTCACCCCTCCACTTT. It translates to CASKVEGVVNSPLHF.

The chain couples TRBV30 to TRBJ2-7, with 7 bases that match TRBD2. Losses at the gene ends were 1 base for V and 6 bases for J; bases not matched to a gene: 3. The germline V gene encodes CDR1 GTSNPN and CDR2 SVGIG (reference sequence). CDR3 length: 12 residues. The CDR3 reads CAWSGGGFEQYF. The CDR3 nucleotides read TGTGCCTGGAGTGGGGGAGGGTTCGAGCAGTACTTC.